The sample holds many counts of the clone carrying this TCR beta chain. Its antigen is still unknown. The data derive from a study of T cell repertoires in cytomegalovirus infection. In the study overall: It can be stated that public TCR beta signatures indicated CMV infection as well as a matching HLA type. Study-level points and caveats: The ex vivo response was dominated by HLA-C-restricted CMV-specific TCR beta clonotypes.

MiXCR, applied by TCRdb to the reads, yields one record per CDR3 protein. Of about a million distinct CDR3 sequences listed, approximately 31% were seen once; the top ten hold roughly 13%. The CDR3 is 14 amino acids. Germline lookup yields CDR1 MNHNY and CDR2 SVGAGI (reference sequence). Trimming took 8 bases from V and 0 from J; bases not matched to a gene: 6. The V gene is TRBV6-6, the J gene TRBJ1-1; the match to TRBD1 covers 7 bases. The source material was cultured CD8+ T cells from PBMCs, sampled from culture after CMV antigen stimulation. This receptor was identified in a human donor in good health (CMV status not recorded). Some clones in this sample may be carry-over from other donors' samples. CDR3 nucleotide sequence: TGTGCCAGCTGGGACAGATTATTGAACACTGAAGCTTTCTTT. This translates into CASWDRLLNTEAFF.